Sequencing of this T cell receptor (beta chain) was carried out in a study of T cells expressing NK-cell markers. Study details: Each TCR beta repertoire originated in sorted T cells that were CD3+CD56+NKG2C+, CD3+CD56+NKG2C- or CD3+CD56-NKG2C+. HCMV serostatus: seven of eight sequenced donors positive, one negative. Study findings and constraints: Uncertainty persisted over the HCMV specificity of expanded NKG2C+ T cell clones.

The CDR3 loop spans 15 amino acids. Germline CDR1 reads MGHRA; CDR2 reads YSYEKL. With respect to this clonotype: Its specificity is not known.

TCR beta cDNA was generated via 5'RACE template switching incorporating UMIs. TCRdb re-called the 5' RACE reads; one entry per CDR3 protein, DNA not given. Listed are about 390,000 distinct CDR3 sequences; approximately 11% falls within the top ten. Material for sequencing was blood T cells: a sorted CD56 or NKG2C T cell subset, CD4+ or CD8+ T cells, or bulk PBMC T cells (not recorded which). The rearrangement joins TRBV4-1 to TRBJ2-5. The clonotype was recovered from a woman aged 45-65 years in good health. CDR3 loop: CASSQVAERQETQYF.